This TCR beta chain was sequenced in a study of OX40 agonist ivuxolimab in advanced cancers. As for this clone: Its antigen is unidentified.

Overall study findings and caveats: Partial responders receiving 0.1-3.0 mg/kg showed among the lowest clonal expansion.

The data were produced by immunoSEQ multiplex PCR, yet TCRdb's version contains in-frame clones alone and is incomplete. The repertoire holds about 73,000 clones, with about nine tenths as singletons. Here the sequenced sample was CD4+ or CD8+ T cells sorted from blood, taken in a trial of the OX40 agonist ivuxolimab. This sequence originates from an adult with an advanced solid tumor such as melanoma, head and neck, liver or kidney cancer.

CDR3 in DNA: TGTGCCAGCAGCTCAGGAGGGGGCGCCTCCTATAATTCACCCCTCCACTTT. Translating gives CASSSGGGASYNSPLHF. J is TRBJ1-6 and V is TRBV5-4; 7 bases fit TRBD1. There are 17 residues in the CDR3. In germline, CDR1 is SGHNT, CDR2 YYREEE (reference sequence). V was clipped by 3 bases and J by 0 bases; unmatched bases: 6.